This passage covers 21 T cell receptor beta chains from one sample sequenced in a study of cytomegalovirus exposure and HLA in healthy donors. Vbeta (60) and Jbeta (13) primers were used in the PCR. Generated by immunoSEQ multiplex PCR, the TCRdb table keeps only in-frame clones and is missing some. The data contain over 95,000 clones, 65% to 85% of them singletons. Sequenced: PBMCs. These TCRs come from a man in his forties in good health and CMV-seronegative.

CDR3 sequence reads: CASSSPGGANTGELFF. The DNA for the CDR3 is TGTGCCAGCAGCTCACCAGGGGGCGCGAACACCGGGGAGCTGTTTTTT. The chain is built from TRBV13 and TRBJ2-2, with TRBD1 matching over 8 bases. The V gene's germline CDR1 is PRHDT and CDR2 FYEKMQ (reference sequence). This CDR3 has 16 amino acids. Unmatched junction bases numbered 4, after V lost 4 bases and J lost 0 bases.

The J gene is TRBJ2-2, the V gene TRBV28, with D perhaps matching TRBD2 (5 bases). Germline lookup yields CDR1 MDHEN and CDR2 SYDVKM. There are 16 residues in the CDR3. V was trimmed by 5 bases and J by 5 bases, leaving 18 bases between them. DNA of the CDR3: TGTGCCAGCAGTACGCCTCGGGGAGCGGTAACCGGGGAGCTGTTTTTT. Translated, it gives CASSTPRGAVTGELFF.

This clone is a singleton in its sample. The chain carries TRBV10-2 and TRBJ1-6, with 9 bases that match TRBD1. CDR3 length: 15 amino acids. The junction had 10 bases not matched to a gene; V was cut back by 8 bases and J by 8 bases. Per germline, CDR1 WSHSY and CDR2 SAAADI. For the CDR3, the DNA is TGCGCCAGCCAGCTACCGGGACAGGGTTATTCACCCCTCCACTTT. Protein product: CASQLPGQGYSPLHF.

J is TRBJ1-5 and V is TRBV5-6, with D possibly being TRBD1 (5 bases). The germline gives CDR1 SGHDT, CDR2 YYEEEE. The CDR3 length is 15 residues. Trimming removed 1 base from V and 4 bases from J, with 12 bases in between. The CDR3 bases are TGTGCCAGCAGCTTGTCCGGGACTGGTAATCAGCCCCAGCATTTT. This gives the protein CASSLSGTGNQPQHF.

The chain recombines TRBV10-3 with TRBJ1-2, with D maybe TRBD1 (5 bases). V dropped 3 bases and J dropped 7 bases, with 21 bases sitting between them. Germline lookup yields CDR1 ENHRY and CDR2 SYGVKD. This CDR3 is 16 amino acids long. As DNA, the CDR3 is TGTGCCATCAGTGACCCCGGGGAGGGGCGAAGCTCTGGCTACACCTTC. Protein sequence: CAISDPGEGRSSGYTF.

The table lists this clone with a count of one. The chain couples TRBV5-1 to TRBJ1-3; perhaps TRBD1 as D (6 bases). There are 18 residues in the CDR3. Germline CDR1 is SGHRS and CDR2 is YFSETQ. V lost 0 bases to trimming and J lost 0 bases, with 16 bases between them. This CDR3 reads CASSLDGAGAFSGNTIYF. CDR3 nucleotides: TGCGCCAGCAGCTTGGACGGGGCAGGGGCCTTCTCTGGAAACACCATATATTTT. The full variable domain, rest sourced from reference TRBV5-1 and TRBJ1-3, is KAGVTQTPRYLIKTRGQQVTLSCSPISGHRSVSWYQQTPGQGLQFLFEYFSETQRNKGNFPGRFSGRQFSNSRSEMNVSTLELGDSALYLCASSLDGAGAFSGNTIYFGEGSWLTVV.

The V and J genes are TRBV7-2 and TRBJ1-2, with no clear D. Germline CDR1 and CDR2: SGHTA and FQGNSA. V was clipped by 2 bases and J by 4 bases, with 14 bases between them. The CDR3 totals 15 residues. CDR3 loop: CASSLTASEVYGYTF. The DNA for the CDR3 is TGTGCCAGCAGCTTAACGGCCAGTGAGGTCTATGGCTACACCTTC.

The chain carries TRBV2 and TRBJ2-1, with a possible D match to TRBD1 (5 bases). CDR3 length: 14 residues. CDR1 and CDR2 from the germline V gene are SNHLY and FYNNEI. V lost 6 bases and J lost 1, with 10 bases in between. The CDR3 DNA is TGTGCCAGCAGCAGACAGAAATCCTACAATGAGCAGTTCTTC. Translation gives CASSRQKSYNEQFF. Full variable domain (remainder filled in from reference TRBV2 and TRBJ2-1): EPEVTQTPSHQVTQMGQEVILRCVPISNHLYFYWYRQILGQKVEFLVSFYNNEISEKSEIFDDQFSVERPDGSNFTLKIRSTKLEDSAMYFCASSRQKSYNEQFFGPGTRLTVL.

The chain combines TRBV27 with TRBJ2-7; the match to TRBD1 covers 8 bases. The CDR3 runs 13 residues. J gave up 6 bases and V 6 bases, and 7 bases lay outside the gene matches. Germline V lookup: CDR1 MNHEY, CDR2 SMNVEV (reference sequence). The CDR3 coding sequence is TGTGCCAGCAGCTTCCAGGGGGCTGGCGAGCAGTACTTC. It translates to CASSFQGAGEQYF.

The rearrangement uses TRBV6-1 and TRBJ1-2; D gene uncertain. This CDR3 spans 14 amino acids. V lost 6 bases and J lost 2, with 13 bases in between. Germline CDR1 and CDR2: MNHNS and SASEGT. The DNA of the CDR3 is TGTGCCAGCAGGCTTACCCTGACAAACTATGGCTACACCTTC. Amino acid sequence: CASRLTLTNYGYTF.

V is TRBV6-5 and J is TRBJ1-1; D remains unclear. Trimming removed 7 bases at V and 2 bases at J, with 17 bases between. CDR1 MNHEY and CDR2 SVGAGI come from the germline V gene. This CDR3 contains 15 residues. CDR3 nucleotide sequence: TGTGCCAGCAAGCCCCCCCGACGGGGTAACACTGAAGCTTTCTTT. This encodes CASKPPRRGNTEAFF.

This chain links TRBV9 with TRBJ2-5; 9 positions match TRBD1. The junction had 6 bases not matched to a gene; V was cut back by 2 bases and J by 4 bases. This CDR3 has 15 amino acids. Looked up from germline, CDR1 is SGDLS and CDR2 is YYNGEE. The CDR3 nucleotides are TGTGCCAGCAGCGTTACCGGGACAGGGAGAGAGACCCAGTACTTC. Translation gives CASSVTGTGRETQYF.

J is TRBJ1-3 and V is TRBV15; no clear D gene. The CDR3 runs to 16 residues. Trimming shortened V by 5 bases and J by 1 base, and 15 bases separated the two germline ends. CDR1 LNHNV and CDR2 YYDKDF come from the germline V gene (reference sequence). The CDR3, as DNA: TGTGCCACCAGCGACCGGGGAACAATTTCTGGAAACACCATATATTTT. It encodes CATSDRGTISGNTIYF.

The rearrangement joins TRBV5-1 to TRBJ1-1; the D gene is possibly TRBD1 (5 bases). Trimming stripped 1 base from V and 1 base from J, with 11 bases between. Germline CDR1 is SGHRS and CDR2 is YFSETQ. This CDR3 has 15 amino acids. CDR3 protein: CASSLTGTGNTEAFF. The CDR3 region has the DNA TGCGCCAGCAGCTTGACAGGTACCGGGAACACTGAAGCTTTCTTT.

This chain connects TRBV7-8 to TRBJ2-5; 7 positions match TRBD1. The V gene end was trimmed by 5 bases and the J gene end by 1 base; junction bases not matched to a gene: 13. This CDR3 comprises 17 residues. Germline assignment: CDR1 SGHVS and CDR2 FQNEAQ. CDR3 sequence: CASSKAPGTALQETQYF. The DNA for the CDR3 is TGTGCCAGCAGCAAAGCCCCCGGGACAGCCCTCCAAGAGACCCAGTACTTC. Filled out from reference TRBV7-8 and TRBJ2-5, the complete variable domain reads GAGVSQSPRYKVAKRGQDVALRCDPISGHVSLFWYQQALGQGPEFLTYFQNEAQLDKSGLPSDRFFAERPEGSVSTLKIQRTQQEDSAVYLCASSKAPGTALQETQYFGPGTRLLVL.

V usage is TRBV25-1 and J usage is TRBJ2-1, with D perhaps TRBD2 (5 bases). V lost 3 bases and J 3 bases, leaving 9 bases between the germline ends. The CDR3 loop spans 14 amino acids. The germline V gene has CDR1 MGHDK and CDR2 SYGVNS. CDR3 region: CASSDRGFYNEQFF. The CDR3 DNA follows: TGTGCCAGCAGTGATCGGGGTTTCTACAATGAGCAGTTCTTC.

This clone was seen a single time. This chain links TRBV9 with TRBJ1-1, with D possibly matching TRBD1 (5 bases). Germline CDR1 and CDR2: SGDLS and YYNGEE. V was pared by 2 bases and J by 1 base, with 18 bases between. The CDR3 contains 17 residues. CDR3 protein: CASSVDPLGLGNTEAFF. In DNA form, the CDR3 reads TGTGCCAGCAGCGTCGATCCGTTGGGACTAGGGAACACTGAAGCTTTCTTT.

This sequence joins TRBV5-1 and TRBJ2-7, with D perhaps TRBD1 (5 bases). The CDR3 loop spans 15 amino acids. The V and J ends lost 5 bases and 0 bases respectively, with 15 bases between them. Germline loops: CDR1 SGHRS, CDR2 YFSETQ. CDR3 sequence: CASRGRSGSSYEQYF. DNA of the CDR3: TGCGCCAGCAGGGGCAGGTCAGGGTCCTCCTACGAGCAGTACTTC. The full variable domain, rest sourced from reference TRBV5-1 and TRBJ2-7, is KAGVTQTPRYLIKTRGQQVTLSCSPISGHRSVSWYQQTPGQGLQFLFEYFSETQRNKGNFPGRFSGRQFSNSRSEMNVSTLELGDSALYLCASRGRSGSSYEQYFGPGTRLTVT.

The rearrangement uses TRBV5-1 and TRBJ2-5; TRBD2 agrees at 9 bases. The DNA end lines up better with TRBJ2-7; the J call may be wrong. The CDR3 contains 18 residues. Germline V lookup: CDR1 SGHRS, CDR2 YFSETQ. CDR3 in DNA: TGCGCCAGCAGCCTAAGAACCGGGACTAGCTTAAAGACCTACGAGCAGTACTTC. It yields the protein CASSLRTGTSLKTYEQYF.

In its sample, this clone was seen a few times. In DNA, the CDR3 is TGTGCCAGCTCACCGCCGACAGGTACCTCCTACGAGCAGTACTTC. As protein: CASSPPTGTSYEQYF. The J gene is TRBJ2-7, the V gene TRBV18; the D gene is possibly TRBD1 (6 bases). Trimming cost V 3 bases and J 0 bases, with 12 bases left between them. The CDR3 has 15 residues. Per the germline V gene, CDR1 is KGHSH and CDR2 is LQKENI.

V usage is TRBV29-1 and J usage is TRBJ2-2; 7 nucleotides line up with TRBD1. CDR1 is SQVTM, CDR2 ANQGSEA, per germline. CDR3 length equals 16 residues. The ends lost 1 base at V and 0 bases at J; junction bases unmatched: 5. The CDR3 loop is CSVEGWQGANTGELFF. The CDR3 nucleotides are TGCAGCGTTGAAGGTTGGCAGGGGGCGAACACCGGGGAGCTGTTTTTT.